Sequencing of this T cell receptor beta chain was carried out in a study of blood T cell repertoires in COVID-19. Researchers sorted participants into cohorts using their self-reported clinical history. CDR3 length: 12 residues. Germline-derived CDR1 and CDR2 are SGHNT and YENEEA. After removal of 5 bases from V and 7 bases from J, the junction contained 3 bases not matched to a gene. Using immunoSEQ multiplex PCR, the repertoire was profiled, and TCRdb retains in-frame clones only, with some absent. The table has about 280,000 clones, more than 85% seen once. The TCR comes from a man aged 35 to 55 who had been exposed to COVID-19. The chain joins TRBV11-3 to TRBJ2-3, with 7 bases aligning to TRBD1. Sequencing input: PBMCs or T cells enriched from blood (not recorded which). The CDR3 loop reads CASSQDRNTQYF. The CDR3 region has the DNA TGTGCCAGCAGCCAGGACAGGAATACGCAGTATTTT.